The clone carrying this T cell receptor beta chain occurred a few times. These data belong to a study of blood T cell repertoires in COVID-19. Study-wide background: Samples of COVID-19 (acute and convalescent) were obtained from the United States, Italy and Spain.

This CDR3 is 15 amino acids long. J gave up 9 bases and V 0 bases, and 4 bases lay outside the gene matches. Germline assignment: CDR1 KGHSH and CDR2 LQKENI. Assay used: immunoSEQ multiplex PCR; TCRdb lists only in-frame clones, some missing. The sample consists of under 350,000 clones, roughly 85% of them appearing once. Sample: peripheral blood. The source of this sequence is a man between 60 and 75 years old who had recovered from COVID-19. This chain joins TRBV18 and TRBJ2-1, with 11 bases aligning to TRBD2. The CDR3 sequence is CASSPPSGGAGEQFF. In DNA, the CDR3 is TGTGCCAGCTCACCACCTAGCGGGGGGGCCGGTGAGCAGTTCTTC.